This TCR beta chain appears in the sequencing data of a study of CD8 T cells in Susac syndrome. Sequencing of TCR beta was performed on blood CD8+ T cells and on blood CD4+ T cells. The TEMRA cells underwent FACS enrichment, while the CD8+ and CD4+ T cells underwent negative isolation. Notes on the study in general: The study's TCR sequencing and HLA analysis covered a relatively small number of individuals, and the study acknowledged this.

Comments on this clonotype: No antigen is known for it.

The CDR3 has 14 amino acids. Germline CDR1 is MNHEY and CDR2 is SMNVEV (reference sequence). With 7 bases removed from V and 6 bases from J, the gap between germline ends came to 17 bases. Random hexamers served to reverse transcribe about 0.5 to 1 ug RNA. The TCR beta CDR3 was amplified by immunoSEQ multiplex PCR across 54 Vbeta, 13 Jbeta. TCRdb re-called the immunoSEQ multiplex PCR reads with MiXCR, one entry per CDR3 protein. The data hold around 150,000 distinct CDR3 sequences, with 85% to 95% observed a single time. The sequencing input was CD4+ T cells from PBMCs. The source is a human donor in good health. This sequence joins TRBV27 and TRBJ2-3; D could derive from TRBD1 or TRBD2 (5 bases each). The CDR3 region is CASKRGQIADTQYF. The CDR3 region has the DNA TGTGCCAGCAAGAGGGGCCAGATAGCGGATACGCAGTATTTT.